This TCR beta chain was sequenced in a study of blood T cells in healthy people across ages. The sample holds one count of this clonotype. CDR1 MNHNY and CDR2 SVGAGI come from the germline V gene (reference sequence). V was shortened by 2 bases and J by 0 bases, with 8 bases between the two germline ends. This CDR3 contains 15 residues. Primers used in a second PCR of about 7 to 12 cycles were a sample-barcoded 5' primer and a J-beta primer mix. TCRdb reanalysed the 5' RACE reads using MiXCR and keeps one entry per CDR3 protein. Among about 1.8 million distinct CDR3 sequences listed, around 50% were seen once.

The material sequenced was blood. This sequence joins TRBV6-6 and TRBJ2-4; TRBD2 might be the D (5 bases). This receptor was identified in a middle-aged woman in good health. CDR3 protein: CASSYEGLAKNIQYF. CDR3 DNA: TGTGCCAGCAGTTACGAAGGACTAGCCAAAAACATTCAGTACTTC.